The sequence of this T cell receptor beta chain was determined in a study of blood T cell repertoires in COVID-19. V lost 0 bases, J lost 2 bases, and 8 bases stayed unmatched. The CDR3 contains 18 residues. Germline V gene lookup returns CDR1 LGHNA and CDR2 YSLEER. Per the study methods: Nucleated cell number was recorded as an estimate derived from reference gene primer amplification. This table comes from immunoSEQ multiplex PCR, and its TCRdb copy is limited to in-frame clones, with some not included. That table is the source of V, J and clone size, and D and trimming were worked out from the DNA. The sample shows 50,000 to 55,000 clones, more than 75% of them seen only once.

The TCR originated in a man between 65 and 85 years old with acute or convalescent COVID-19. Input material: peripheral blood. The chain recombines TRBV4-3 with TRBJ2-2; 8 bases agree with TRBD2. In nucleotides, the CDR3 is TGCGCCAGCAGCCAAGAAGGTAGTCTAGCGGGTAACACCGGGGAGCTGTTTTTT. Its protein product is CASSQEGSLAGNTGELFF.